The T cell receptor (beta chain) under discussion was sequenced for a study of T cells in Graves' hyperthyroidism and ophthalmopathy (dated by TCRdb to about 2019). General notes on the study: Peripheral blood samples were taken at the time of initial diagnosis, prior to any treatment. The 80 to 100 discovery patients were randomly divided into training and test sets at a 7:3 ratio. TCR V-J signatures able to tell the groups apart were searched for in a discovery cohort of some 97 patients, of whom 43 had Graves' ophthalmopathy and 55 to 65 had stable Graves' hyperthyroidism. Once sampling was done, hyperthyroidism patients were given methimazole at a starting dose of 30 mg daily, whereas ophthalmopathy patients were given high-dose intravenous methylprednisolone. Prospective prediction of ophthalmopathy was tested in an independent validation cohort of some 20 hyperthyroidism patients and 17 patients who later progressed to ophthalmopathy. TCR Vbeta CDR3 sequencing of 130 to 150 peripheral blood samples (under 45 ophthalmopathy, around 80 hyperthyroidism and 17 progressor patients) is reported in the paper. In several Graves' hyperthyroidism patients, the study also compared T-cell repertoires from thyroid tissue with T-cell repertoires from blood. Results and caveats for the whole study, not just this receptor: In validation, the model predicted progression to ophthalmopathy a median of about 6.5 months before onset, with about 71% sensitivity and 72.22% specificity. Blood samples also contained most of the expanded thyroid clonotypes (frequency above 0.001), which suggests that blood repertoires may reflect thyroid immune responses. A 13 V-J signature model separated ophthalmopathy from stable hyperthyroidism, with nearly 90% sensitivity and about 81% specificity in cross-validation and 80%/75% in testing. Sample size was not statistically predetermined, and blinding of investigators to group allocation was not performed.

This clonotype was recorded a few times. No cognate antigen has been identified for it. Base quality data are lacking; no much larger clone is found one base away. The trim is 5 bases for V and 0 bases for J, with a gap of 8 bases between the germline ends. The CDR3 contains 15 residues, cysteine and phenylalanine counted. Only the CDR3 part of the read is kept: 45 bases, read in frame from the first base. The germline V gene supplies CDR1 KGHSH and CDR2 LQKENI. The TCR beta CDR3 regions were amplified from RNA transcripts. The TCR CDR3 was subjected to a first round of RT-PCR using the HTBI primer set and the Qiagen OneStep RT-PCR kit. The libraries were constructed in a second round of multiplex PCR and then size-selected and purified. Libraries were sequenced paired-end with 100 bp reads on an Illumina HiSeq2000. The source study handled its data this way. Raw data were processed with SOAPnuke, discarding reads with adapters, uncalled bases, mean Phred below 15, or no exact constant-primer or identifier match. High-quality paired reads were merged with COPE v1.2.5, and unique nucleotide sequences were defined as clonotypes. MiTCR v1.1 was used to align clonotypes to the IMGT TRBV, TRBD and TRBJ reference segments. The analysis was restricted to V-J combinations with a frequency above 0.0001, which together covered 99.2% of the repertoires. A TCS score was defined as the ratio between F50 (clonal expansion) and ExV (chaos), using BLOSUM62-based TCRdist between CDR3 peptides within each V-J. Welch's t-statistics and random forest reduced just over 500 V-J features to 10 to 15, which were used in a naive Bayes classifier (R e1071). Using fastp trimming at Q25 and MiXCR clonotype assembly, TCRdb reanalyzed the public sequencing data and kept in-frame beta chains. Merged by CDR3 protein, the rows form single entries marked with the most common genes and DNA. The V and J calls come from TCRdb's annotation, not from the publication. The sample table holds some 550,000 distinct CDR3 sequences, of which around 20% were seen once. The ten biggest clones cover 26% of the sample.

Stable Graves' hyperthyroidism was defined as no progression to ophthalmopathy during 18 months of follow-up. Hyperthyroidism patients were newly diagnosed, with disease duration under 2 months, and aged 18 to 65 years. Exclusion was applied to patients with uncontrolled infections, other autoimmune diseases, pregnancy or lactation. Clinical symptoms, serum thyroxine and TRAb, thyroid ultrasound, and orbital computed tomography formed the basis for the diagnoses. PBMCs were isolated from roughly 10 ml of fresh peripheral blood by Ficoll-Paque density gradient centrifugation. Trizol reagent was used to extract total RNA, and RNA quality was then checked on an Agilent 2100 Bioanalyzer.

Source material: blood. The chain is encoded by TRBV18 joined to TRBJ2-6, with the D gene too uncertain to name. The receptor was isolated from a man between 18 and 29 years old with Graves' hyperthyroidism. The CDR3 loop reads CASSSQDSGANVLTF. The DNA sequence follows: TGTGCCAGCTCATCCCAGGACTCTGGGGCCAACGTCCTGACTTTC.